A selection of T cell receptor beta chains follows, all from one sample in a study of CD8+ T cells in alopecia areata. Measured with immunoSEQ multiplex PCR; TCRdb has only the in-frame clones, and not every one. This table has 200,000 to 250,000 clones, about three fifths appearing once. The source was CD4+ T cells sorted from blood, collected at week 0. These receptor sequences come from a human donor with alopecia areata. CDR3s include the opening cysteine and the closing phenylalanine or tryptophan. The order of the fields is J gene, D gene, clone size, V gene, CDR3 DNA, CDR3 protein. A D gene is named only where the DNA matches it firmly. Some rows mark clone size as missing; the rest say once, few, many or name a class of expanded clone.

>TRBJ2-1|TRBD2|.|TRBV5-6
TGTGCCAGCAGTAGCGGGAGGGTGTACAATGAGCAGTTCTTC
CASSSGRVYNEQFF
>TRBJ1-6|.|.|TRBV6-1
TGTGCCAGCATCGTGGGCAGGGCGAATTCACCCCTCCACTTT
CASIVGRANSPLHF
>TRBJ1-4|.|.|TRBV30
TGTGCCTGGACAACTAATGAAAAACTGTTTTTT
CAWTTNEKLFF
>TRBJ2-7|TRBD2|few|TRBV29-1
TGCAGCGTTGTTCTGACCGTTAGCGGGAGGCTAGTCGAGCAGTACTTC
CSVVLTVSGRLVEQYF
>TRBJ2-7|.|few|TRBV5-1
TGCGCCAGCAGCTTGGAGGGAGCGTTCTACGAGCAGTACTTC
CASSLEGAFYEQYF
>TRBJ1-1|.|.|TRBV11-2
TGTGCCAGCAGCTCTTTACGGGGGCCGGAAGCTTTCTTT
CASSSLRGPEAFF
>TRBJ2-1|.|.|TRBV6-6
TGTGCCAGCACCGAACCCGTGGGTGAGCAGTTCTTC
CASTEPVGEQFF
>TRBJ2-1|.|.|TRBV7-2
TGTGCCAGCAGCTCGGACAGCGATGAGCAGTTCTTC
CASSSDSDEQFF
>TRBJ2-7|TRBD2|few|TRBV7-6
TGTGCCAGCAGCCAGCTAGCGGGAGGCTACGAGCAGTACTTC
CASSQLAGGYEQYF
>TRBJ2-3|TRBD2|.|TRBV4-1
TGCGCCAGCAGCCAGCCGACTAGCGGGAGGCCAGATACGCAGTATTTT
CASSQPTSGRPDTQYF
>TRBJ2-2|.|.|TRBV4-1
TGCGCCAGCTGGGCAACGAACACCGGGGAGCTGTTTTTT
CASWATNTGELFF
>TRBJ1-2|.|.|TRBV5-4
TGTGCCAGCAGCTTGCAGGGGCGCGCTAATGGCTACACCTTC
CASSLQGRANGYTF
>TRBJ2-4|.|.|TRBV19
TGTGCCAGTAGTGCTAGCTACATTCAGTACTTC
CASSASYIQYF
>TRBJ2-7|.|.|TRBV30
TGTGCCTGGGGGGACTCCGAGCAGTACTTC
CAWGDSEQYF
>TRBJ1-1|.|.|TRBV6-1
TGTGCCAGCAGTAAACCCATCCCGAACACTGAAGCTTTCTTT
CASSKPIPNTEAFF
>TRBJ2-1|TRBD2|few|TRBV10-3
TGTGCCATCAGTGAGCCACCTGGACTAGCTTCGGATGAGCAGTTCTTC
CAISEPPGLASDEQFF
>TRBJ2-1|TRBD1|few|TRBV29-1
TGCAGCGTCCTCACTTGGGGGGACAGGGGTACCGATGAGCAGTTCTTC
CSVLTWGDRGTDEQFF
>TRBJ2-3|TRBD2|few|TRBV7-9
TGTGCCAGCATAGCGGGGCAAGTCACAGATACGCAGTATTTT
CASIAGQVTDTQYF
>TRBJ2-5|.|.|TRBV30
TGTGCCTGGAGTGTACGAGGGAAGACCCAGTACTTC
CAWSVRGKTQYF
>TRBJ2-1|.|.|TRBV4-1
TGCGCCAGCAGCCAAGGGGGGGCTAGCGGCTCCTACAATGAGCAGTTCTTC
CASSQGGASGSYNEQFF
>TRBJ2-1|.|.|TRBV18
TGTGCCAGCTCACCACTTGATGGCAGGGACGGTGAGCAGTTCTTC
CASSPLDGRDGEQFF
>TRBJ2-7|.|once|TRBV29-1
TGCAGCGCCAGGACAGCGGCCTACGAGCAGTACTTC
CSARTAAYEQYF
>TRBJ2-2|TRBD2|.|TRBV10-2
TGCGCCAGCAGGATTCTAGCGGGAGGGCCTAACACCGGGGAGCTGTTTTTT
CASRILAGGPNTGELFF
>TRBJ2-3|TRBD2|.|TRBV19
TGTGCCAGTGCCCGACTAGCGACAACAGATACGCAGTATTTT
CASARLATTDTQYF
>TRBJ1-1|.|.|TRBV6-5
TGTGCCAGCAGTTACGGGGGGACTGAAGCTTTCTTT
CASSYGGTEAFF
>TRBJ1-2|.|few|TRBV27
TGTGCCAGCAGTTCCCCGGGCTACCCTGGCTACACCTTC
CASSSPGYPGYTF